This TCR beta chain was documented in a study of blood T cell repertoires in COVID-19. Study details: Acute and convalescent COVID-19 specimens originated in the United States, Italy and Spain. Sources were T cells, B-cell-depleted T cells, or PBMCs; the material itself was cDNA or gDNA.

Original handling: How many nucleated cells were present was estimated from reference gene primer amplification. The data were produced by immunoSEQ multiplex PCR, yet TCRdb's version contains in-frame clones alone and is incomplete. V, J and clone size reflect that table, while D and trimming were determined from the DNA. In the table there are about 270,000 clones, 88% of which are singletons. V lost 3 bases to trimming and J lost 2 bases; unmatched junction nucleotides: 4. The length of the CDR3 is 15 residues. Looked up from germline, CDR1 is SGHRS and CDR2 is YFSETQ. V gene TRBV5-1 combines with J gene TRBJ2-1; TRBD1 matches 8 bases. The sequencing input was peripheral blood. The TCR comes from a man between 60 and 75 years old who had recovered from COVID-19. The CDR3 DNA sequence: TGCGCCAGCAGCTCCACAGGGGGAGCCTACAATGAGCAGTTCTTC. Amino acid sequence: CASSSTGGAYNEQFF.